The present entry profiles one TCR beta chain with its context. The CDR3 consists of 16 residues. From germline, CDR1 is KGHSY and CDR2 FQNENV. V shed 4 bases and J shed 0 bases, with 16 bases lying between them. TCRdb reprocessed the RT-PCR reads via MiXCR and lists one record per CDR3 protein. The sample yields about 680,000 distinct CDR3 sequences, 13% to 15% seen once. This clonotype was obtained from a female donor in good health, serving as a healthy control. The chain has TRBV16 and TRBJ2-7; no definite D call. Sequences were obtained from memory CD4+ T cells from blood. The CDR3 DNA is TGTGCCAGCAGCCGAAACGGAATAGGGATCTCCTACGAGCAGTACTTC. Amino acid sequence: CASSRNGIGISYEQYF.